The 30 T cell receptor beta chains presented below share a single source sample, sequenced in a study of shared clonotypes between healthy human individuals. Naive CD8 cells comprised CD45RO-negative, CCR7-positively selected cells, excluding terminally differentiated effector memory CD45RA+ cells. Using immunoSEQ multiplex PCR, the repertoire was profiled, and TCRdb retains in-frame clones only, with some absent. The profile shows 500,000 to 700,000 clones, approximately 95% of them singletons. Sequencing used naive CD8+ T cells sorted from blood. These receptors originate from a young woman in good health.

In DNA, the CDR3 is TGTGCCAGCAGTGAACTCCTAGCGGGGGCCTACGAGCAGTACTTC. Protein sequence: CASSELLAGAYEQYF. The rearrangement joins TRBV6-1 to TRBJ2-7, with 10 bases that match TRBD2. This CDR3 is built from 15 residues. V gave up 2 bases and J gave up 2 bases; unmatched junction bases: 3. Germline CDR1 MNHNS, CDR2 SASEGT.

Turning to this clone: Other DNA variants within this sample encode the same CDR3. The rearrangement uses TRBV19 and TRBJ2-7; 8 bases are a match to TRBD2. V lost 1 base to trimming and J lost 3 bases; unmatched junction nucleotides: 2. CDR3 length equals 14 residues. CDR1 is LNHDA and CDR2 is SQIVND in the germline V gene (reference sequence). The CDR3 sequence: CASSIAAGVYEQYF. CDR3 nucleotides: TGTGCCAGTAGTATAGCAGCGGGAGTCTACGAGCAGTACTTC.

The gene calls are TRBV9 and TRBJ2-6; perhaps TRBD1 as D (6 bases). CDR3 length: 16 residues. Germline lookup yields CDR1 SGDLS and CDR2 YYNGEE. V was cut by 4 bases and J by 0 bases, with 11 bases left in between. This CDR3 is CASSYGQSSGANVLTF. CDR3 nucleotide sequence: TGTGCCAGCAGCTACGGACAGAGCTCTGGGGCCAACGTCCTGACTTTC.

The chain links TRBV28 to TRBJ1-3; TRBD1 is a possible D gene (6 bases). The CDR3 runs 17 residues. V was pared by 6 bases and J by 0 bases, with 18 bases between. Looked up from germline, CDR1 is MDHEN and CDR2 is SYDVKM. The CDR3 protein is CASRWGAGAISGNTIYF. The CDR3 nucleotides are TGTGCCAGCAGATGGGGTGCAGGGGCGATCTCTGGAAACACCATATATTTT.

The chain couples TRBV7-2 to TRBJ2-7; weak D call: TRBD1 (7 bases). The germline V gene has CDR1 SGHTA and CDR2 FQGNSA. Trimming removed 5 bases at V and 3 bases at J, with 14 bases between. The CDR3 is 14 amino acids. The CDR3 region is CASSLYRGLYEQYF. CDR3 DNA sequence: TGTGCCAGCAGCCTATACAGGGGACTCTACGAGCAGTACTTC. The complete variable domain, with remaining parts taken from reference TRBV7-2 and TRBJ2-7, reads GAGVSQSPSNKVTEKGKDVELRCDPISGHTALYWYRQSLGQGLEFLIYFQGNSAPDKSGLPSDRFSAERTGGSVSTLTIQRTQQEDSAVYLCASSLYRGLYEQYFGPGTRLTVT.

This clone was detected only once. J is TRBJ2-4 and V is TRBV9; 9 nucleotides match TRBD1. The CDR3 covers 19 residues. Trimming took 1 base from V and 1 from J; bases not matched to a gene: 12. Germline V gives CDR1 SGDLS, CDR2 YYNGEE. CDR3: CASSVLGTGRNLAKNIQYF. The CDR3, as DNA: TGTGCCAGCAGCGTACTGGGGACAGGGAGGAACTTGGCCAAAAACATTCAGTACTTC.

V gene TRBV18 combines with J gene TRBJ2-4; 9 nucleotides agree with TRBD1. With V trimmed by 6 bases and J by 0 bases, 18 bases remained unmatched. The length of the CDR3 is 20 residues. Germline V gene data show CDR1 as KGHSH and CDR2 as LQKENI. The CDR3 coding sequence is TGTGCCAGCTCCACAGGGGGCTCTTTCCCCGGGAACCTAGCCAAAAACATTCAGTACTTC. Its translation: CASSTGGSFPGNLAKNIQYF.

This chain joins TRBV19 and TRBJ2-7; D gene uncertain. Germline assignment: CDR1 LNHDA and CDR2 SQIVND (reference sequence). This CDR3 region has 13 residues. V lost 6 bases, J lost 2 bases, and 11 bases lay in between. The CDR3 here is CASRALETYEQYF. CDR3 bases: TGTGCCAGTAGGGCCCTCGAAACCTACGAGCAGTACTTC.

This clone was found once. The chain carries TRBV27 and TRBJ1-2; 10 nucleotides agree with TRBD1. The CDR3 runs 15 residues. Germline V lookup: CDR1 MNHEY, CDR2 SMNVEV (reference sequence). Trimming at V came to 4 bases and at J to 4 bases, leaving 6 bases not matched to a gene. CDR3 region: CASSYTTGGAYGYTF. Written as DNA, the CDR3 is TGTGCCAGCAGTTACACGACAGGGGGCGCCTATGGCTACACCTTC.

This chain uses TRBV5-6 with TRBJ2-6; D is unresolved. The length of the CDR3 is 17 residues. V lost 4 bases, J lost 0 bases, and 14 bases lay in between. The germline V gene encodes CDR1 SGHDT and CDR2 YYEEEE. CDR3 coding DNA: TGTGCCAGCAGCCCCGGGTCTACCCGCTCTGGGGCCAACGTCCTGACTTTC. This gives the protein CASSPGSTRSGANVLTF.

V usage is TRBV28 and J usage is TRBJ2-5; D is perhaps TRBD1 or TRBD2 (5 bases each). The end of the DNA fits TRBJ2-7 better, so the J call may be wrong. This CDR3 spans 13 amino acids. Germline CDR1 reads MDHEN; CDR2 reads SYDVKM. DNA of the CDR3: TGTGCCAGCAGTTTGGGGGTGGCCTACGAGCAGTACTTC. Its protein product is CASSLGVAYEQYF.

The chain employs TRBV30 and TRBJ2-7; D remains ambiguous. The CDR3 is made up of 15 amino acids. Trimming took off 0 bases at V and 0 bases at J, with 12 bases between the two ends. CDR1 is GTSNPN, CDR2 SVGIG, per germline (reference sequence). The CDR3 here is CAWSVGWWHSYEQYF. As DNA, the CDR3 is TGTGCCTGGAGTGTAGGGTGGTGGCACTCCTACGAGCAGTACTTC. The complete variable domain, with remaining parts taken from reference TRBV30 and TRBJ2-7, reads SQTIHQWPATLVQPVGSPLSLECTVEGTSNPNLYWYRQAAGRGLQLLFYSVGIGQISSEVPQNLSASRPQDRQFILSSKKLLLSDSGFYLCAWSVGWWHSYEQYFGPGTRLTVT.

The CDR3 nucleotides read TGTGCCAGCAGCCAACCAACAGGGTCCTTAGATACGCAGTATTTT. It yields the protein CASSQPTGSLDTQYF. J is TRBJ2-3 and V is TRBV7-2; D is perhaps TRBD1 (6 bases). The CDR3 contains 15 residues. The V gene lost 5 bases and the J gene lost 5 bases, with 17 bases spanning the gap. CDR1 is SGHTA and CDR2 is FQGNSA in the germline V gene.

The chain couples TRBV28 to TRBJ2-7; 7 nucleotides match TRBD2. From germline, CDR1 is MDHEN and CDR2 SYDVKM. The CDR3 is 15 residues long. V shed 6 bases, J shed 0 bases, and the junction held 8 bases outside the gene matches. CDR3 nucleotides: TGTGCCAGCAGCCCGGGGAGGGAAAGCTCCTACGAGCAGTACTTC. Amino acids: CASSPGRESSYEQYF.

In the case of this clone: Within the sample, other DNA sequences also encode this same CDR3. The CDR3 region is CASSPSYEQYF. The CDR3 nucleotides are TGTGCCAGCAGCCCTAGCTACGAGCAGTACTTC. The chain joins TRBV7-2 to TRBJ2-7; no firm D call. Germline V gene lookup returns CDR1 SGHTA and CDR2 FQGNSA. This CDR3 contains 11 residues. V was cut by 5 bases and J by 3 bases, with 5 bases left in between.

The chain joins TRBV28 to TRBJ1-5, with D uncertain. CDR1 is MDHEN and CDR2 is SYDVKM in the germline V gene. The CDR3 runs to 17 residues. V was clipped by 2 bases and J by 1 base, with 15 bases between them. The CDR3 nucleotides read TGTGCCAGCAGTTTAGATGGGGTGTTCGGAAGCAATCAGCCCCAGCATTTT. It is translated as CASSLDGVFGSNQPQHF.

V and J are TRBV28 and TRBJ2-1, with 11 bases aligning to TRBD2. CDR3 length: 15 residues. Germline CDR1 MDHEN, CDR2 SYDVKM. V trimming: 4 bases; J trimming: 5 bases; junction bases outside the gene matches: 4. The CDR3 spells CASSWGLAENNEQFF. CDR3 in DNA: TGTGCCAGCAGTTGGGGACTAGCGGAAAACAATGAGCAGTTCTTC.

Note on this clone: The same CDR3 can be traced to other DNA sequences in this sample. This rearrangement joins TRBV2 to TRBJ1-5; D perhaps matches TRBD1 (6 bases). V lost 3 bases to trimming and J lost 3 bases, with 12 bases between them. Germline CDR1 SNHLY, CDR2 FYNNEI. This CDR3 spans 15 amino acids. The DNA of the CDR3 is TGTGCCAGCAGTGAGGGGACAACCTCCAATCAGCCCCAGCATTTT. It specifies CASSEGTTSNQPQHF.

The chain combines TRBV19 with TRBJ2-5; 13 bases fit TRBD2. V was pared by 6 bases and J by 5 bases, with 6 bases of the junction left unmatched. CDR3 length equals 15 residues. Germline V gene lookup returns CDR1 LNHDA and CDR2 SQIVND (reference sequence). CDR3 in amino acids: CASSGTSGMRETQYF. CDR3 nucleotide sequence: TGTGCCAGTAGCGGGACTAGCGGGATGAGGGAGACCCAGTACTTC.

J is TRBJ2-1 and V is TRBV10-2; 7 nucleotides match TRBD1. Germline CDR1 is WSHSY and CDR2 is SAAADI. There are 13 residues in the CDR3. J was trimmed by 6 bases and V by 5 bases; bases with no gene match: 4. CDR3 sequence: CASSSDRVNEQFF. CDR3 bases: TGCGCCAGCAGTTCCGACAGGGTCAATGAGCAGTTCTTC.

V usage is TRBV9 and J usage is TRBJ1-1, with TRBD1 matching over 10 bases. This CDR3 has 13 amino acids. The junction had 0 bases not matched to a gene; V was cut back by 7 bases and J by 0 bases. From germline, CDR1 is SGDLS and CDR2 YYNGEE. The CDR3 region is CASGTGVNTEAFF. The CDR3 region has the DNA TGTGCCAGCGGGACAGGGGTGAACACTGAAGCTTTCTTT. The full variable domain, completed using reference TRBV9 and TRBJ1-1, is DSGVTQTPKHLITATGQRVTLRCSPRSGDLSVYWYQQSLDQGLQFLIQYYNGEERAKGNILERFSAQQFPDLHSELNLSSLELGDSALYFCASGTGVNTEAFFGQGTRLTVV.

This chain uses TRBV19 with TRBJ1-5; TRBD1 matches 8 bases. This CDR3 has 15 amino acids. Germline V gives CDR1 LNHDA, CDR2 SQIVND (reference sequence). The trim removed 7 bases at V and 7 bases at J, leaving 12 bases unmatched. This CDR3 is CASTRDRGSGQPQHF. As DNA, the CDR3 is TGTGCCAGTACCCGAGACAGGGGAAGCGGACAGCCCCAGCATTTT.

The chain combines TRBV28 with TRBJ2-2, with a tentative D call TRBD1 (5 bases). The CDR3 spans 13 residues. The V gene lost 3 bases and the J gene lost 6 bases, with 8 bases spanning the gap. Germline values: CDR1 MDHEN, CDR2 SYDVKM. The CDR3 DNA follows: TGTGCCAGCAGTTTCAGGGTTCCCGGGGAGCTGTTTTTT. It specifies CASSFRVPGELFF.

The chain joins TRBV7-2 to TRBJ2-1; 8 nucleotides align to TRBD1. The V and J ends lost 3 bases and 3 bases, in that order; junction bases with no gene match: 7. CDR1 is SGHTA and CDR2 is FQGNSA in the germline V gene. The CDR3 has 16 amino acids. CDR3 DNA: TGTGCCAGCAGCTTGGGACAGGTAGGGATCTACAATGAGCAGTTCTTC. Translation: CASSLGQVGIYNEQFF.

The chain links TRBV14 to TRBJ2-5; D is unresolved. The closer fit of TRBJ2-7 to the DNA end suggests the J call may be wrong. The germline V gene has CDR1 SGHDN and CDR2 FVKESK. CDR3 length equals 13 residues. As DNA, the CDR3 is TGTGCCAGCAGCCAAAGACTCATCTCCGAGCAGTACTTC. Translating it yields CASSQRLISEQYF.

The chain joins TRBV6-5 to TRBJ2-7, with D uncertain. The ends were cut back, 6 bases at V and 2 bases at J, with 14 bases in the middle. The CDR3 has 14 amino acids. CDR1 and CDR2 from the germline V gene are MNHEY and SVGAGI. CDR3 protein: CASSRSQITYEQYF. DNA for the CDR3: TGTGCCAGCAGCAGATCACAGATAACCTACGAGCAGTACTTC.

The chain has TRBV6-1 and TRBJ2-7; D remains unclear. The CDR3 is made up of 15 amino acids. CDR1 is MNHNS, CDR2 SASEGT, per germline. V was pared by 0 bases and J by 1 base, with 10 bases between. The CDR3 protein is CASSEARWGSYEQYF. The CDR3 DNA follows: TGTGCCAGCAGTGAAGCGCGATGGGGATCCTACGAGCAGTACTTC.

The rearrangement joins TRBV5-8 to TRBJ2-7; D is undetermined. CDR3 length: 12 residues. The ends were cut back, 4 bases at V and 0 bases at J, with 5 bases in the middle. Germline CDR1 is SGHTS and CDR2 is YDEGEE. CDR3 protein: CASSPSSYEQYF. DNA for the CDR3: TGTGCCAGCAGCCCAAGCTCCTACGAGCAGTACTTC.

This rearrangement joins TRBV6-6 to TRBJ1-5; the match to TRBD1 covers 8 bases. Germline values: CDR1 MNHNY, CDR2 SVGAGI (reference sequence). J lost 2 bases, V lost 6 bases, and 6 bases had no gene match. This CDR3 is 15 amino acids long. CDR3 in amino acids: CASSSDRGGNQPQHF. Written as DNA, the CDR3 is TGTGCCAGCAGCTCCGACAGGGGAGGCAATCAGCCCCAGCATTTT.

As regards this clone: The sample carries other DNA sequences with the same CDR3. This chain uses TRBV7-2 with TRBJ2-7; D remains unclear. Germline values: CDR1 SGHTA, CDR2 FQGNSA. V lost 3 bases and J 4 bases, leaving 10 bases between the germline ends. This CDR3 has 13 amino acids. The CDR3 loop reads CASSLLAGYEQYF. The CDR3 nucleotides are TGTGCCAGCAGCTTGTTAGCCGGATACGAGCAGTACTTC.